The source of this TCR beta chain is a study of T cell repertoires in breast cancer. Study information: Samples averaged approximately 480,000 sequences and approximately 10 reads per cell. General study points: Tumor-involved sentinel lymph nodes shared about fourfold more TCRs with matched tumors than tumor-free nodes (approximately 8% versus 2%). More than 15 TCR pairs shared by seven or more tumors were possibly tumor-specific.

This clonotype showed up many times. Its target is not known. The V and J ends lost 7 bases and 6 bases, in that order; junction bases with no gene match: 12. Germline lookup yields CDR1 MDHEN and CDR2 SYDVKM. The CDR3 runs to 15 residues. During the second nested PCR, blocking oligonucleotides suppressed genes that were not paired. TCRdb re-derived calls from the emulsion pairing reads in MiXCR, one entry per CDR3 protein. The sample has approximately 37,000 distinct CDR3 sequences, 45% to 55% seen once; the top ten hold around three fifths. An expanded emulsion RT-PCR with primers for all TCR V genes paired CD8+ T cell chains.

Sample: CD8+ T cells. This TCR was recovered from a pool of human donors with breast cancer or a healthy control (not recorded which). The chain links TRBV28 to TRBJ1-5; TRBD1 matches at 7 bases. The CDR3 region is CASKTQDREGQPQHF. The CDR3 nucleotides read TGTGCCAGCAAAACCCAAGACAGGGAGGGTCAGCCCCAGCATTTT.